This TCR beta chain was found in a study of blood T cell repertoires in COVID-19. The overall study: The samples span acute and convalescent COVID-19 from the United States, Italy and Spain.

From germline, CDR1 is MNHEY and CDR2 SMNVEV (reference sequence). The CDR3 sequence is 15 residues long. Losses at the gene ends were 3 bases for V and 1 base for J; bases not matched to a gene: 5. Libraries were prepared by immunoSEQ multiplex PCR; TCRdb keeps only in-frame clonotypes and omits some of them. The sample holds 100,000 to 150,000 clones, over 60% seen once. This clone appeared a single time. This clonotype originated in a human donor in a cohort sampled during active COVID-19. Sequencing was done on a sample of peripheral blood. The genes are TRBV27 and TRBJ1-1; 7 positions agree with TRBD1. Here the CDR3 DNA reads TGTGCCAGCAGTTTGAGGGGGCTTGGGAACACTGAAGCTTTCTTT. Its translation is CASSLRGLGNTEAFF.